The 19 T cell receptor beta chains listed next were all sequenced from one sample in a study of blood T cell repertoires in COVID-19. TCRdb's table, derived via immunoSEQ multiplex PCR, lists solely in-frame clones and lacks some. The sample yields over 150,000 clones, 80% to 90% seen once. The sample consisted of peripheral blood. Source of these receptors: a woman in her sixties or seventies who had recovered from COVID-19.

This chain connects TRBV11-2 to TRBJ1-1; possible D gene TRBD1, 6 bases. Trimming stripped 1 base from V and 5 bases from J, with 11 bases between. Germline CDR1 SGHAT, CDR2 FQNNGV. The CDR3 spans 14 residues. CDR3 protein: CASSLGVQGTEAFF. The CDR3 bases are TGTGCCAGCAGCTTAGGGGTACAGGGAACTGAAGCTTTCTTT.

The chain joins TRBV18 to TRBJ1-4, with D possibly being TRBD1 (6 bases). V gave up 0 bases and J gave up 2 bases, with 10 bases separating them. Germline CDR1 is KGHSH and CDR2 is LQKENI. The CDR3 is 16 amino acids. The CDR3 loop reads CASSPPNGQTNEKLFF. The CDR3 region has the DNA TGTGCCAGCTCACCACCGAACGGACAGACTAATGAAAAACTGTTTTTT.

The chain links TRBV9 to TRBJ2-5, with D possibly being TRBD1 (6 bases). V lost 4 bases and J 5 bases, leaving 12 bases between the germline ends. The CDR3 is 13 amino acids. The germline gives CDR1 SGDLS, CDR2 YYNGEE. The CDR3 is CASSLQGRETQYF. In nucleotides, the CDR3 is TGTGCCAGCAGCTTACAGGGAAGGGAGACCCAGTACTTC.

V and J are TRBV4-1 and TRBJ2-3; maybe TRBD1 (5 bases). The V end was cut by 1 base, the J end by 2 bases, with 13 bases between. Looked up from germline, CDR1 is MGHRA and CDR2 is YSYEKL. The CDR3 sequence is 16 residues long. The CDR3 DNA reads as TGCGCCAGCAGCCAAGGGGGCGGAGTGCCCACAGATACGCAGTATTTT. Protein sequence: CASSQGGGVPTDTQYF.

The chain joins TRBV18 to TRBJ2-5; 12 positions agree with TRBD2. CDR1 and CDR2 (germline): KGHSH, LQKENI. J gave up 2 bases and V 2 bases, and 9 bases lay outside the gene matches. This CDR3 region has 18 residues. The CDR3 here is CASSPRQTSGGTQETQYF. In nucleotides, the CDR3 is TGTGCCAGCTCACCAAGGCAGACTAGCGGGGGAACACAAGAGACCCAGTACTTC.

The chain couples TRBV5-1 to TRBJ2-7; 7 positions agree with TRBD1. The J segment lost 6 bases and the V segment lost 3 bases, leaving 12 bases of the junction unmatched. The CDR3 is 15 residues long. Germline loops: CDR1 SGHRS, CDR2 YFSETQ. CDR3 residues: CASSYQGEVGSEQYF. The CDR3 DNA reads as TGCGCCAGCAGCTATCAGGGGGAAGTTGGATCCGAGCAGTACTTC.

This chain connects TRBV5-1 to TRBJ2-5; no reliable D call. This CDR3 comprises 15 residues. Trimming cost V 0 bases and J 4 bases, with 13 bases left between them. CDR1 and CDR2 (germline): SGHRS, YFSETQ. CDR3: CASSLADSFPETQYF. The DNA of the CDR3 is TGCGCCAGCAGCTTGGCCGACTCCTTCCCAGAGACCCAGTACTTC. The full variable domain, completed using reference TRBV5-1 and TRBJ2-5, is KAGVTQTPRYLIKTRGQQVTLSCSPISGHRSVSWYQQTPGQGLQFLFEYFSETQRNKGNFPGRFSGRQFSNSRSEMNVSTLELGDSALYLCASSLADSFPETQYFGPGTRLLVL.

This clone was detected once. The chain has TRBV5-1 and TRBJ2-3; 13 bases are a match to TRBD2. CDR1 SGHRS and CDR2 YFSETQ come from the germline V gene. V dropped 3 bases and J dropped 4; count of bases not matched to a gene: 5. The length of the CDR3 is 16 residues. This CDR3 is CASSSGLAGAADTQYF. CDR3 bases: TGCGCCAGCAGCTCCGGACTAGCGGGGGCAGCAGATACGCAGTATTTT.

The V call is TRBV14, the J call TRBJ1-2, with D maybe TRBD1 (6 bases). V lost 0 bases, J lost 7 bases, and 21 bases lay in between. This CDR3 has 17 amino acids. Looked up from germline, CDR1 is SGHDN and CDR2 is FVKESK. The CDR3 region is CASSQDPQGLFIGGYTF. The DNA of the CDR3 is TGTGCCAGCAGCCAAGATCCGCAGGGGCTTTTTATAGGTGGCTACACCTTC. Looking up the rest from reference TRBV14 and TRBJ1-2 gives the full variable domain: EAGVTQFPSHSVIEKGQTVTLRCDPISGHDNLYWYRRVMGKEIKFLLHFVKESKQDESGMPNNRFLAERTGGTYSTLKVQPAELEDSGVYFCASSQDPQGLFIGGYTFGSGTRLTVV.

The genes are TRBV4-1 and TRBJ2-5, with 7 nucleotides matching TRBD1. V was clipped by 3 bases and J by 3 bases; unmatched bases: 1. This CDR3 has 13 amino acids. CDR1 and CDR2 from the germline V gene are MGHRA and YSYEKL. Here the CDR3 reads CASSHGQEETQYF. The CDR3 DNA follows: TGCGCCAGCAGCCACGGACAGGAAGAGACCCAGTACTTC.

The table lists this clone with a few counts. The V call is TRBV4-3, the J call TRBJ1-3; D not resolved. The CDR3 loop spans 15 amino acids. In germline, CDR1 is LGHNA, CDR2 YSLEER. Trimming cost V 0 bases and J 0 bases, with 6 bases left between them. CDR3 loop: CASSQELPSGNTIYF. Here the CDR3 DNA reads TGCGCCAGCAGCCAAGAACTGCCCTCTGGAAACACCATATATTTT.

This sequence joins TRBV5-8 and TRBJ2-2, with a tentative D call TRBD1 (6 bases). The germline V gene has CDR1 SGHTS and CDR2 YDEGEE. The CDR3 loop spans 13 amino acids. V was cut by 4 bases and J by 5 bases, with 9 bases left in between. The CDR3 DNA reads TGTGCCAGCAGCCAAAGGGGGACCGGGGAGCTGTTTTTT. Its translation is CASSQRGTGELFF.

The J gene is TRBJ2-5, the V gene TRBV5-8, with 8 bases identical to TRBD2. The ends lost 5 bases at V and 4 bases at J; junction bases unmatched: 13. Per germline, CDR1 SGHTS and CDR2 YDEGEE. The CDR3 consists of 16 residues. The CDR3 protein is CASSRPRGGIGETQYF. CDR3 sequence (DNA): TGTGCCAGCAGTCGACCACGGGGGGGGATTGGAGAGACCCAGTACTTC. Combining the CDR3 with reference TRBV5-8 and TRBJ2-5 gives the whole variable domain EAGVTQSPTHLIKTRGQQATLRCSPISGHTSVYWYQQALGLGLQFLLWYDEGEERNRGNFPPRFSGRQFPNYSSELNVNALELEDSALYLCASSRPRGGIGETQYFGPGTRLLVL.

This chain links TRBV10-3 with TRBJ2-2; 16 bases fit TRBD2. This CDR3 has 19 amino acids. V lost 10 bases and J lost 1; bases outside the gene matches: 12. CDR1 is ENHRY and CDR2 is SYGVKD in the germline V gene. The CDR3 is CATSPGTSGGAGNTGELFF. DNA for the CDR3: TGTGCCACGTCCCCCGGGACTAGCGGGGGGGCGGGGAACACCGGGGAGCTGTTTTTT.

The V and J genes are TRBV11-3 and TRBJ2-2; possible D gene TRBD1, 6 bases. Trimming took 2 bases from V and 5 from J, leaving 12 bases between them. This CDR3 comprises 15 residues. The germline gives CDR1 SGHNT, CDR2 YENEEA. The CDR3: CASSLRGSGTGELFF. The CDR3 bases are TGTGCCAGCAGCTTAAGGGGGTCTGGTACCGGGGAGCTGTTTTTT.

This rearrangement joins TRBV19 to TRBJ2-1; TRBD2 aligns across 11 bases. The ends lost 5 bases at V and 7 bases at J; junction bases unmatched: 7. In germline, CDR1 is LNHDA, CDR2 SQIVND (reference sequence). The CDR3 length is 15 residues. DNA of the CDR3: TGTGCCAGTAGTCCCTCTAGCGGGGGGTGGAATGAGCAGTTCTTC. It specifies CASSPSSGGWNEQFF.

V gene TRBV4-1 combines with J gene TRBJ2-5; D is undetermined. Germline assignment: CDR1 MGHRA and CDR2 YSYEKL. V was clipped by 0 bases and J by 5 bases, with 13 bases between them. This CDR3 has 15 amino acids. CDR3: CASSQEGPTPETQYF. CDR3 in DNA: TGCGCCAGCAGCCAAGAGGGCCCAACCCCGGAGACCCAGTACTTC.

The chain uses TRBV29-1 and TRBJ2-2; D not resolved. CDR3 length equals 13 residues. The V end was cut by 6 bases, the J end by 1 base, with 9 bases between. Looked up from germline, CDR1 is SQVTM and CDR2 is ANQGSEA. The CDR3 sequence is CSVDRQNTGELFF. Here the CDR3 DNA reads TGCAGCGTGGATAGACAGAACACCGGGGAGCTGTTTTTT.

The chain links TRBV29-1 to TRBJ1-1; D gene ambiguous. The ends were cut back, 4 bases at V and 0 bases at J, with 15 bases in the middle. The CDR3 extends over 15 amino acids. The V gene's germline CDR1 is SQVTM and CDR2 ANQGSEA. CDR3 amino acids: CSVGHRLLLNTEAFF. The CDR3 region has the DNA TGCAGCGTTGGTCATAGACTCCTTCTGAACACTGAAGCTTTCTTT.